These T cell receptor beta chains were read from a single sample in a study of T cell repertoires in cytomegalovirus infection. In TCRdb, the reads were re-called with MiXCR into one record per CDR3 protein. The sample lists about 46,000 distinct CDR3 sequences, roughly 20% seen once, with less than 20% in the top ten. These receptors' antigens are unknown. Sequenced input: PBMCs, sequenced either directly or after in vitro stimulation (not recorded which). The origin of the receptors is a human donor in good health (CMV status not recorded). Some clones in this sample may be carry-over from other donors' samples. The conserved cysteine and the conserved F or W are not part of the CDR3 here.

TRBJ2-1 TRBV12-3/TRBV12-4 11 ASSLYRANEQF
TRBJ2-3 TRBV28 15 ASRSPPPSGPSYTQY
TRBJ1-2 TRBV3-1 13 ASSLAGGRSGGYT
TRBJ2-2 TRBV7-2 20 ASSLDPPGLAGGLSNTGELF
TRBJ2-3 TRBV12-3/TRBV12-4 14 ASSLLGGGRADTQY
TRBJ1-3 TRBV5-1 11 ASSLGLGNTIY
TRBJ2-7 TRBV20-1 12 SARDGGLSYEQY
TRBJ2-7 TRBV6-1 12 ASSPGTAFYEQY
TRBJ2-3 TRBV7-2 15 ASSLAETGGGSDTQY
TRBJ1-1 TRBV2 12 ASRGPTTLYGAF
TRBJ2-2 TRBV7-2 11 ASSFKLAGELF
TRBJ2-4 TRBV29-1 10 SGTGGGTIQY
TRBJ1-6 TRBV5-5 14 ASRYPGTSSNSPLH
TRBJ2-7 TRBV28 11 ASSGPASYEQY
TRBJ2-1 TRBV4-1 13 ASSQPVRSYNEQF
TRBJ2-7 TRBV7-2 12 ASSTPSGTDKQY
TRBJ1-2 TRBV10-3 12 AISEFRQGMGYT
TRBJ1-3 TRBV19 12 ASYRGAAGNTIY
TRBJ1-6 TRBV7-6 12 ASSLFQNNSPLH
TRBJ2-7 TRBV20-1 12 SARAGGASYEQY
TRBJ2-5 TRBV7-2 11 ASSSGVGETQY
TRBJ1-2 TRBV2 15 ASSDGDRGNRNYGYT
TRBJ2-1 TRBV7-2 12 ATLMDRVNNEQF
TRBJ2-2 TRBV7-2 15 ASIKDSIGASTGELF
TRBJ1-6 TRBV20-1 12 SAILQGYNSPLH
TRBJ1-2 TRBV4-2 13 ASSQGDRGDYGYT
TRBJ2-3 TRBV20-1 11 SARIGATDTQY
TRBJ2-7 TRBV7-2 11 ASSSVKESEQY
TRBJ1-2 TRBV6-6 11 ASSPGNYYGYT
TRBJ2-1 TRBV10-3 10 AISGLADEQF
TRBJ2-1 TRBV28 12 ASSFRIGEAEQF
TRBJ2-7 TRBV12-3/TRBV12-4 11 ASSLTSGYEQY
TRBJ2-1 TRBV15 11 ATSRANVGEQF
TRBJ2-1 TRBV19 13 ASSHSGGAYNEQF
TRBJ2-7 TRBV19 12 ASRGTGVAYEQY
TRBJ2-7 TRBV4-1 15 ASSQGGPGSSSYEQY
TRBJ2-1 TRBV11-3 15 ASRSLGGSPIYNEQF
TRBJ1-5 TRBV10-3 13 AISGGQGWNQPQH